Given below is one T cell receptor beta chain in context. This entry comes from a study of blood T cell repertoires in COVID-19. Trimming cost V 0 bases and J 7 bases, with 12 bases left between them. CDR1 is LGHDT and CDR2 is YNNKEL in the germline V gene (reference sequence). The CDR3 is 14 residues long. Sequencing used immunoSEQ multiplex PCR; TCRdb keeps in-frame clones, though not all of them. This sample yields 250,000 or so clones, of which around 86% are seen a single time; under 3% belongs to the top ten. Sequencing was carried out using PBMCs or T cells enriched from blood (not recorded which). The receptor comes from a woman under 30 who had recovered from COVID-19. This chain connects TRBV3-1 (or the pseudogene TRBV3-2) to TRBJ1-1; D not certain. CDR3 DNA: TGTGCCAGCAGCCAAGAGGTAACAGCCATTGAAGCTTTCTTT. This encodes CASSQEVTAIEAFF.